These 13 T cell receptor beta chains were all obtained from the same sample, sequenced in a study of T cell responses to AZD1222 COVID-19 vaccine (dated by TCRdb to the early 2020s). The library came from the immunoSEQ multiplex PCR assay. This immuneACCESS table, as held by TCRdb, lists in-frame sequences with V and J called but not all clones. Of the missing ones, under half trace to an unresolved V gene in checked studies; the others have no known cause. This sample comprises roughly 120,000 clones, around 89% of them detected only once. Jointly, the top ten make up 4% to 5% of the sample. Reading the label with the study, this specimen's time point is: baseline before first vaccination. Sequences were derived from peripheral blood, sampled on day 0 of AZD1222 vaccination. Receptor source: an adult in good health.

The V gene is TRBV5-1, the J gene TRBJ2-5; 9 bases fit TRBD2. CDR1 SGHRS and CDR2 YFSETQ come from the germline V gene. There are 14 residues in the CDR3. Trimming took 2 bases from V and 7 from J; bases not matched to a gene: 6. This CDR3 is CASSLLAGPGTQYF. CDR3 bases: TGCGCCAGCAGCTTACTAGCGGGCCCCGGGACCCAGTACTTC.

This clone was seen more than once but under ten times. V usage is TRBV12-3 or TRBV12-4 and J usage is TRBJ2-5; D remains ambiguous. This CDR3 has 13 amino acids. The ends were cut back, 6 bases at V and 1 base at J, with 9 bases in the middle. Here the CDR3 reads CASSVRPQETQYF. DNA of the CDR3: TGTGCCAGCAGCGTGCGGCCCCAAGAGACCCAGTACTTC.

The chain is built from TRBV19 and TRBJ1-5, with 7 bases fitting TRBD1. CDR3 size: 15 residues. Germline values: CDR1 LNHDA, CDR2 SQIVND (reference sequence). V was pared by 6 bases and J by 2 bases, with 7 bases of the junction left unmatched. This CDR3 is CASSRDRDRNQPQHF. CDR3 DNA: TGTGCCAGTAGCAGGGACAGAGACCGCAATCAGCCCCAGCATTTT.

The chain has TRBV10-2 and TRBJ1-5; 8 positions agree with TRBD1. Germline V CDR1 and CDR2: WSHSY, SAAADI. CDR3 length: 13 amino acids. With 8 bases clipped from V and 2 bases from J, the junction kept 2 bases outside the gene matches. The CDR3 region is CASGTGGNQPQHF. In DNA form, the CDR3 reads TGCGCCAGCGGGACAGGCGGCAATCAGCCCCAGCATTTT.

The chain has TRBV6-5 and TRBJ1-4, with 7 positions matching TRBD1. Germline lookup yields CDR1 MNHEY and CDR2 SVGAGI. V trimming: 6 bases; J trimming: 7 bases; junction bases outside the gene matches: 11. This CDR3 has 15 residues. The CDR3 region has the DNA TGTGCCAGCAGACCCCGGGACAGAGCCGTTGAAAAACTGTTTTTT. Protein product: CASRPRDRAVEKLFF.

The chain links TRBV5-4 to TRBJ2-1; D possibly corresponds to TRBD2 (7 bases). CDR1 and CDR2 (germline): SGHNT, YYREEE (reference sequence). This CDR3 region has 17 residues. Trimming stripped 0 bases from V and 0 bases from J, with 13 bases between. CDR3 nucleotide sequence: TGTGCCAGCAGCTTGGAAGGGCGGGGGCGCTCCTACAATGAGCAGTTCTTC. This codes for CASSLEGRGRSYNEQFF.

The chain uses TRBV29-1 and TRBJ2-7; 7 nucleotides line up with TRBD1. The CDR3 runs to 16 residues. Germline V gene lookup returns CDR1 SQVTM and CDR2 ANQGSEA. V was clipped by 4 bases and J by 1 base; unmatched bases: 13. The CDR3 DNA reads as TGCAGCGTTGGCGGAAAACCGGGACAGCCATCCTACGAGCAGTACTTC. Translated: CSVGGKPGQPSYEQYF.

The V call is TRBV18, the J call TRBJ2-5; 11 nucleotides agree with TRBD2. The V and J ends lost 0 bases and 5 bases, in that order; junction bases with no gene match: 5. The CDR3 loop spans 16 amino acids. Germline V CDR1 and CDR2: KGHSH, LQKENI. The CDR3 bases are TGTGCCAGCTCACCACCGCCTAGCGGGGGGATCGAGACCCAGTACTTC. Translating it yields CASSPPPSGGIETQYF.

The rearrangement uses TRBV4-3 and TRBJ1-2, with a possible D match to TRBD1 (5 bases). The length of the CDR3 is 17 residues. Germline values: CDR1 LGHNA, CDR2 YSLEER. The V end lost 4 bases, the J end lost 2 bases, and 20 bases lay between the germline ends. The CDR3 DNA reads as TGCGCCAGCAGCCGATCCGGGACCGCAACCTCCAACTATGGCTACACCTTC. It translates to CASSRSGTATSNYGYTF.

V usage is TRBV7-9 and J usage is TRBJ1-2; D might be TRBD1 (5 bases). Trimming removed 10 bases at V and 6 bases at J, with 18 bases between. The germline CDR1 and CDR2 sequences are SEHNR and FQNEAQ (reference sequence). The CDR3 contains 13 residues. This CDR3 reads CATSRGGTDGYTF. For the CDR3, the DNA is TGTGCCACCTCCCGCGGGGGGACGGATGGCTACACCTTC.

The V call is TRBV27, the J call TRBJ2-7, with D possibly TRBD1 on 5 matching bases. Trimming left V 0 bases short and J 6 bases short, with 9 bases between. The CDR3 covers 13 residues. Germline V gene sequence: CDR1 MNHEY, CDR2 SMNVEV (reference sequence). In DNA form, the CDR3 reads TGTGCCAGCAGTTTATCAGGGGCTCCCGAGCAGTACTTC. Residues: CASSLSGAPEQYF.

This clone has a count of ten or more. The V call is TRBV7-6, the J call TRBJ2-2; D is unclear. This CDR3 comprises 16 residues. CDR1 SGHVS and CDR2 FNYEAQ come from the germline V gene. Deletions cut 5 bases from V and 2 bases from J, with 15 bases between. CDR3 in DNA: TGTGCCAGCAGCCAGGATCCGATCGGAAACACCGGGGAGCTGTTTTTT. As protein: CASSQDPIGNTGELFF.

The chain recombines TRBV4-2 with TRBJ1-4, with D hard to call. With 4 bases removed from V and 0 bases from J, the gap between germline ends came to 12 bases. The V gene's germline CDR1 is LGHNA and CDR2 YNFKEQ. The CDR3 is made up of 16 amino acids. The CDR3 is CASSRQTLATNEKLFF. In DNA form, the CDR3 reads TGTGCCAGCAGCCGCCAGACACTTGCAACTAATGAAAAACTGTTTTTT.